These 17 T cell receptor beta chains share one sample of origin, sequenced in a study of blood T cell repertoires in COVID-19. Assay: immunoSEQ multiplex PCR; the TCRdb copy retains only in-frame clones and omits some. The table includes around 190,000 clones, around three quarters detected once. Sequenced input: PBMCs or T cells enriched from blood (not recorded which). The receptors originated from a woman aged 45-65 years with acute COVID-19.

DNA of the CDR3: TGTGCCAGCAGCCCCCCAGCGCAGGGAATATACACCATATATTTT. Translated: CASSPPAQGIYTIYF. This chain connects TRBV7-9 to TRBJ1-3; a possible D gene is TRBD1 (5 bases). The CDR3 length is 15 residues. Germline V gives CDR1 SEHNR, CDR2 FQNEAQ (reference sequence). V lost 5 bases and J 8 bases, leaving 19 bases between the germline ends.

The chain recombines TRBV25-1 with TRBJ1-4; D uncertain. Germline loops: CDR1 MGHDK, CDR2 SYGVNS. Trimming cost V 2 bases and J 5 bases, with 12 bases left between them. The CDR3 totals 15 residues. The CDR3, as DNA: TGTGCCAGCAGTGAAGAAGCAGGAAGGAATGAAAAACTGTTTTTT. Translated, it gives CASSEEAGRNEKLFF.

The chain recombines TRBV19 with TRBJ1-2; 7 nucleotides match TRBD1. The ends lost 7 bases at V and 5 bases at J; junction bases unmatched: 7. Germline CDR1 reads LNHDA; CDR2 reads SQIVND (reference sequence). CDR3 length: 13 amino acids. This CDR3 reads CASNEGATYGYTF. DNA for the CDR3: TGTGCCAGTAATGAGGGGGCGACTTATGGCTACACCTTC. Using reference TRBV19 and TRBJ1-2 for the parts outside the CDR3, the full variable domain is DGGITQSPKYLFRKEGQNVTLSCEQNLNHDAMYWYRQDPGQGLRLIYYSQIVNDFQKGDIAEGYSVSREKKESFPLTVTSAQKNPTAFYLCASNEGATYGYTFGSGTRLTVV.

The J gene is TRBJ2-7, the V gene TRBV7-9, with D perhaps TRBD2 (5 bases). The germline V and J ends were trimmed by 5 bases and 4 bases, with 15 bases remaining between them. There are 14 residues in the CDR3. Looked up from germline, CDR1 is SEHNR and CDR2 is FQNEAQ (reference sequence). The CDR3 DNA sequence: TGTGCCAGCAGCCCTACCCGGGGAGTATACGAGCAGTACGTC. It codes for CASSPTRGVYEQYV.

The rearrangement joins TRBV5-1 to TRBJ2-2, with D possibly being TRBD1 (6 bases). V was pared by 7 bases and J by 5 bases, with 15 bases between. The CDR3 consists of 14 residues. Per the germline V gene, CDR1 is SGHRS and CDR2 is YFSETQ. The DNA of the CDR3 is TGCGCCAGCCAAAAGGGGGACGGAACCGGGGAGCTGTTTTTT. This translates into CASQKGDGTGELFF.

This rearrangement joins TRBV5-1 to TRBJ1-1; TRBD1 agrees at 7 bases. The germline V gene encodes CDR1 SGHRS and CDR2 YFSETQ. After removal of 4 bases from V and 7 bases from J, the junction contained 4 bases not matched to a gene. This CDR3 contains 12 residues. The CDR3 sequence is CASSGTALEAFF. The CDR3 bases are TGCGCCAGCAGCGGGACAGCCCTTGAAGCTTTCTTT.

The V gene is TRBV19, the J gene TRBJ1-1; no reliable D call. CDR3 length equals 14 residues. Germline V lookup: CDR1 LNHDA, CDR2 SQIVND (reference sequence). Trimming removed 1 base at V and 3 bases at J, with 9 bases between. The CDR3 sequence: CASSIGQLHTEAFF. CDR3 in DNA: TGTGCCAGTAGTATAGGGCAGTTGCACACTGAAGCTTTCTTT.

The rearrangement joins TRBV7-2 to TRBJ1-1; TRBD1 is a possible D gene (5 bases). V was shortened by 7 bases and J by 0 bases, with 15 bases between the two germline ends. Germline CDR1 reads SGHTA; CDR2 reads FQGNSA. The CDR3 is made up of 15 amino acids. The CDR3 DNA follows: TGTGCCAGCAACGTCAACTGGGGGGTGAACACTGAAGCTTTCTTT. Protein: CASNVNWGVNTEAFF. The variable domain in full, completed from reference TRBV7-2 and TRBJ1-1, reads GAGVSQSPSNKVTEKGKDVELRCDPISGHTALYWYRQSLGQGLEFLIYFQGNSAPDKSGLPSDRFSAERTGGSVSTLTIQRTQQEDSAVYLCASNVNWGVNTEAFFGQGTRLTVV.

This clone occurred once. V gene TRBV5-1 combines with J gene TRBJ1-1, with D maybe TRBD1 (5 bases). CDR1 and CDR2 from the germline V gene are SGHRS and YFSETQ. V lost 3 bases to trimming and J lost 1 base, with 10 bases between them. This CDR3 region has 14 residues. DNA of the CDR3: TGCGCCAGCAGCTCGCAGGGCGGGAACACTGAAGCTTTCTTT. Encoded protein: CASSSQGGNTEAFF.

V and J are TRBV6-1 and TRBJ1-1; no firm D call. The V and J ends lost 0 bases and 1 base respectively, with 9 bases between them. The CDR3 sequence is 15 residues long. Germline lookup yields CDR1 MNHNS and CDR2 SASEGT. CDR3 nucleotide sequence: TGTGCCAGCAGTGAAGCGTCTTCGGGGAACACTGAAGCTTTCTTT. This encodes CASSEASSGNTEAFF.

V is TRBV4-1 and J is TRBJ1-2, with D tentatively TRBD1 (5 bases). CDR3 length: 15 amino acids. Germline loops: CDR1 MGHRA, CDR2 YSYEKL. Trimming took off 3 bases at V and 2 bases at J, with 13 bases between the two ends. The CDR3 protein is CASSHPGEGNYGYTF. DNA of the CDR3: TGCGCCAGCAGCCACCCGGGGGAGGGGAACTATGGCTACACCTTC.

This clone came up a few times. The chain recombines TRBV30 with TRBJ1-1, with TRBD1 as a possible D gene (5 bases). The germline V gene has CDR1 GTSNPN and CDR2 SVGIG (reference sequence). The CDR3 extends over 15 amino acids. V lost 5 bases to trimming and J lost 1 base, with 17 bases between them. The CDR3 bases are TGTGCCTGGTCCAACTTAGGGGCCTCGAACACTGAAGCTTTCTTT. This translates into CAWSNLGASNTEAFF.

The genes are TRBV5-1 and TRBJ2-5; 9 positions agree with TRBD1. J gave up 2 bases and V 2 bases, and 4 bases lay outside the gene matches. Germline loops: CDR1 SGHRS, CDR2 YFSETQ. This CDR3 has 15 residues. CDR3 sequence reads: CASSFLDRGQETQYF. The CDR3 bases are TGCGCCAGCAGCTTCTTAGACAGGGGGCAAGAGACCCAGTACTTC.

This chain connects TRBV6-5 to TRBJ1-5, with D unclear. The V and J ends lost 6 bases and 0 bases respectively, with 12 bases between them. Germline CDR1 is MNHEY and CDR2 is SVGAGI. The CDR3 is 15 amino acids. This CDR3 is CASSPKRPSNQPQHF. The CDR3 nucleotides are TGTGCCAGCAGCCCCAAGAGGCCTAGCAATCAGCCCCAGCATTTT.

V and J are TRBV10-3 and TRBJ1-2, with 9 positions matching TRBD1. Per germline, CDR1 ENHRY and CDR2 SYGVKD. The length of the CDR3 is 13 residues. The trim removed 10 bases at V and 5 bases at J, leaving 8 bases unmatched. CDR3 nucleotide sequence: TGTGCCACCATTTCCGGGACAGGGTATGGCTACACCTTC. Translation gives CATISGTGYGYTF.

The rearrangement links TRBV19 to TRBJ1-2, with 7 bases matching TRBD1. The CDR3 has 13 amino acids. V shed 7 bases, J shed 8 bases, and the junction held 10 bases outside the gene matches. CDR1 LNHDA and CDR2 SQIVND come from the germline V gene (reference sequence). The CDR3 bases are TGTGCCAGTAACTTACTAGACAGGGACGGCTACACCTTC. Translated: CASNLLDRDGYTF.

The chain has TRBV29-1 and TRBJ1-2; D gene uncertain. The germline V gene encodes CDR1 SQVTM and CDR2 ANQGSEA. Trimming shortened V by 6 bases and J by 0 bases, and 14 bases separated the two germline ends. The CDR3 has 14 residues. For the CDR3, the DNA is TGCAGCGTCTCGACACCCGATACTAACTATGGCTACACCTTC. Translating it yields CSVSTPDTNYGYTF.